The 18 T cell receptor beta chains below were found in one sample sequenced in a study of T-cell memory formation after mild COVID-19. TCRdb called the 5' RACE reads again in MiXCR, with one record for every CDR3 protein. The table has 550,000 to 700,000 distinct CDR3 sequences, approximately 19% seen once. Sample: PBMCs or a T cell subset sorted from them (not recorded which). The receptors here all came from an adult woman who had mild COVID-19 (a few samples of this study predate the infection). Cell type and time point are not known.

In its sample, this clonotype was seen a few times. The chain carries TRBV4-3 and TRBJ2-5; 10 nucleotides align to TRBD2. The CDR3 runs 15 residues. Germline CDR1 LGHNA, CDR2 YSLEER. The trim removed 0 bases at V and 6 bases at J, leaving 4 bases unmatched. The CDR3 DNA follows: TGCGCCAGCAGCCAAGATCTAGCGGGAGAAAAGACCCAGTACTTC. Protein sequence: CASSQDLAGEKTQYF.

The rearrangement uses TRBV10-3 and TRBJ2-7, with TRBD1 matching over 10 bases. Germline V gene sequence: CDR1 ENHRY, CDR2 SYGVKD. After removal of 6 bases from V and 4 bases from J, the junction contained 9 bases not matched to a gene. The CDR3 totals 15 residues. The CDR3 nucleotides read TGTGCCATCAGCGGAGGGACAGGGGAAAGTTACGAGCAGTACTTC. This gives the protein CAISGGTGESYEQYF.

The sample holds many counts of this clonotype. This chain joins TRBV9 and TRBJ2-5, with D maybe TRBD1 (6 bases). The germline gives CDR1 SGDLS, CDR2 YYNGEE. Trimming removed 4 bases at V and 5 bases at J, with 21 bases between. This CDR3 spans 16 amino acids. The CDR3 here is CASSSQTGDTGETQYF. CDR3 in DNA: TGTGCCAGCAGCTCACAGACAGGCGATACGGGGGAGACCCAGTACTTC.

This clonotype was seen ten or more times. V usage is TRBV12-3 or TRBV12-4 and J usage is TRBJ2-2; 7 bases align to TRBD1. This CDR3 has 15 amino acids. Trimming at V came to 6 bases and at J to 2 bases, leaving 6 bases not matched to a gene. The CDR3 nucleotides read TGTGCCAGCAGACCAGGGACAGACAACACCGGGGAGCTGTTTTTT. Amino acids: CASRPGTDNTGELFF.

This clonotype was seen repeatedly, ten times or more. This chain links TRBV5-1 with TRBJ2-7; D is unresolved. CDR3 length equals 12 residues. Deletions cut 0 bases from V and 5 bases from J, with 6 bases between. The germline CDR1 and CDR2 sequences are SGHRS and YFSETQ. The CDR3 sequence: CASSLVSDEQYF. The CDR3 DNA is TGCGCCAGCAGCTTGGTGTCCGACGAGCAGTACTTC.

In this sample, this clonotype turned up a few times. The CDR3 DNA sequence: TGTGCCAGCAGTCCTGGGACCCGCACTGAAGCTTTCTTT. As protein: CASSPGTRTEAFF. This chain uses TRBV6-6 with TRBJ1-1; TRBD1 is a possible D gene (5 bases). The germline V gene has CDR1 MNHNY and CDR2 SVGAGI (reference sequence). Trimming left V 5 bases short and J 4 bases short, with 11 bases between. This CDR3 is 13 amino acids long.

The CDR3 coding sequence is TGCGCCAGCAGCTGGGGGTCAACCTACGAGCAGTACTTC. Its translation: CASSWGSTYEQYF. The chain recombines TRBV5-1 with TRBJ2-7; D may correspond to TRBD1 or TRBD2 (5 bases each). With 3 bases removed from V and 2 bases from J, the gap between germline ends came to 9 bases. Looked up from germline, CDR1 is SGHRS and CDR2 is YFSETQ. This CDR3 is 13 amino acids long.

The V and J genes are TRBV5-6 and TRBJ1-1; the D gene is possibly TRBD1 (6 bases). V was pared by 4 bases and J by 6 bases, with 16 bases between. The CDR3 is 14 residues long. Germline CDR1 is SGHDT and CDR2 is YYEEEE. The CDR3 region is CASSNKPGAPEAFF. DNA of the CDR3: TGTGCCAGCAGCAACAAACCGGGGGCACCTGAAGCTTTCTTT.

This sequence joins TRBV9 and TRBJ2-6; tentative D call: TRBD1 (5 bases). V lost 7 bases to trimming and J lost 0 bases, with 23 bases between them. Germline CDR1 is SGDLS and CDR2 is YYNGEE. The CDR3 spans 19 residues. CDR3 sequence (DNA): TGTGCCAGCTCACCCCATGACAGCTCTATTACCTCTGGGGCCAACGTCCTGACTTTC. This encodes CASSPHDSSITSGANVLTF.

This clonotype was picked up a small number of times. J is TRBJ1-2 and V is TRBV6-5; possible D gene TRBD1, 5 bases. Germline V gene data show CDR1 as MNHEY and CDR2 as SVGAGI. The CDR3 runs to 13 residues. Deletions cut 7 bases from V and 8 bases from J, with 17 bases between. CDR3 nucleotides: TGTGCCAGCAAGGAGGGGAGGTCTGGGGGCTACACCTTC. This sequence encodes CASKEGRSGGYTF.

J is TRBJ2-1 and V is TRBV12-3 or TRBV12-4; 13 nucleotides agree with TRBD2. There are 17 residues in the CDR3. V dropped 3 bases and J dropped 4; count of bases not matched to a gene: 6. CDR3 DNA sequence: TGTGCCAGCAGTTTGAGTATGACTAGCGGGGGGTACAATGAGCAGTTCTTC. This translates into CASSLSMTSGGYNEQFF.

The chain couples TRBV4-1 to TRBJ2-3; 8 bases are shared with TRBD1. This CDR3 has 16 amino acids. Germline V gives CDR1 MGHRA, CDR2 YSYEKL. V was clipped by 0 bases and J by 3 bases; unmatched bases: 5. Here the CDR3 reads CASSQDTRTGTDTQYF. In nucleotides, the CDR3 is TGCGCCAGCAGCCAAGATACGCGGACAGGGACAGATACGCAGTATTTT.

This clonotype appeared a few times. This rearrangement joins TRBV7-3 to TRBJ2-5; D is undetermined. The CDR3 consists of 15 residues. With 1 base removed from V and 0 bases from J, the gap between germline ends came to 9 bases. CDR1 and CDR2 (germline): SGHTA, FQGTGA. This chain's CDR3 is CASSLKGRYQETQYF. DNA of the CDR3: TGTGCCAGCAGCTTAAAGGGCAGATACCAAGAGACCCAGTACTTC.

This clonotype was seen a handful of times. The V and J genes are TRBV25-1 and TRBJ2-7; D is unresolved. V lost 1 base to trimming and J lost 3 bases, with 10 bases between them. The V gene's germline CDR1 is MGHDK and CDR2 SYGVNS. The CDR3 length is 14 residues. The CDR3 sequence is CASSESGQIYEQYF. The CDR3 nucleotides are TGTGCCAGCAGTGAATCCGGGCAGATCTACGAGCAGTACTTC.

This sequence joins TRBV6-5 and TRBJ1-2; 10 positions match TRBD1. V lost 2 bases, J lost 2 bases, and 11 bases stayed unmatched. This CDR3 contains 18 residues. CDR1 and CDR2 (germline): MNHEY, SVGAGI. DNA for the CDR3: TGTGCCAGCAGTTACCTAGGGACAGGGGCTAGGTTAAACTATGGCTACACCTTC. Translated: CASSYLGTGARLNYGYTF.

Note on this clonotype: Its ends do not fully match the called genes, so a read error is possible. This chain joins TRBV7-2 and TRBJ2-3, with TRBD2 matching 8 bases. The germline V gene encodes CDR1 SGHTA and CDR2 FQGNSA. There are 13 residues in the CDR3. The chain's CDR3 is CASSVAGLDTQYF. The CDR3 coding sequence is TGTGCCAGCAGCGTAGCGGGGTTAGATACGCAGTATTTT.

J is TRBJ2-2 and V is TRBV7-9, with D hard to call. In germline, CDR1 is SEHNR, CDR2 FQNEAQ (reference sequence). This CDR3 has 16 residues. V dropped 1 base and J dropped 0 bases, with 9 bases sitting between them. CDR3 region: CASSLGFGSNTGELFF. CDR3 coding DNA: TGTGCCAGCAGCTTAGGGTTTGGATCGAACACCGGGGAGCTGTTTTTT. Full variable domain (missing parts from reference TRBV7-9 and TRBJ2-2): DTGVSQNPRHKITKRGQNVTFRCDPISEHNRLYWYRQTLGQGPEFLTYFQNEAQLEKSRLLSDRFSAERPKGSFSTLEIQRTEQGDSAMYLCASSLGFGSNTGELFFGEGSRLTVL.

This clonotype was picked up many times. The V call is TRBV20-1, the J call TRBJ1-2, with 9 bases matching TRBD1. Germline-derived CDR1 and CDR2 are DFQATT and SNEGSKA (reference sequence). The CDR3 is made up of 13 amino acids. The V gene end was trimmed by 5 bases and the J gene end by 8 bases; junction bases not matched to a gene: 9. This chain's CDR3 is CSALLQGAQGYTF. In DNA form, the CDR3 reads TGCAGTGCTCTACTACAGGGGGCCCAAGGCTACACCTTC.